Sequencing of this T cell receptor beta chain was carried out in a study of chemoradiotherapy in HPV16-positive cancers. Repeated repertoire sampling spanned the course of chemoradiotherapy. Study-wide results and limits: Candidate HPV-specific clones and E7-related TCR motifs grew in tumor during treatment. For HPV16-positive patients, expanding HPV-responsive T cells associated with longer recurrence-free survival. Functional assays defining HPV-specific T cells used only a couple of HPV16-positive patients.

Worth noting for this clone: Its cognate antigen is unknown.

Data came from immunoSEQ multiplex PCR; TCRdb stores just in-frame clones and leaves some out. The table shows approximately 11,000 clones, with 60% to 85% occurring only once. The sample was acquired from a patient who underwent chemoradiotherapy. This receptor was identified in a human donor with HPV-associated anogenital cancer.

The CDR3 nucleotides read TGTGCCAGCTCACCCACAGGGACTGGGGGCAATCAGCCCCAGCATTTT. Translating gives CASSPTGTGGNQPQHF. The rearrangement uses TRBV18 and TRBJ1-5, with D perhaps matching TRBD1 (6 bases). The V and J ends lost 3 bases and 2 bases respectively, with 14 bases between them. CDR3 length: 16 residues. Germline values: CDR1 KGHSH, CDR2 LQKENI.